Listed below are T cell receptor beta chains from one sample, sequenced in a study of identical twins. TCRdb processed the 5' RACE reads anew with MiXCR; each CDR3 protein has one entry. The table shows fewer than 250,000 distinct CDR3 sequences, with over 8% occurring only once. Sequenced sample: memory (CD45RO+) T cells sorted from blood. Source of these receptors: a woman between 18 and 30 years old in good health. Both conserved end residues are part of each CDR3.

>TRBJ2-5|TRBV6-2/TRBV6-3
CASLQGETQYF
>TRBJ1-4|TRBV5-1
CASSIRGTRGGEKLFF
>TRBJ2-2|TRBV12-3/TRBV12-4
CASRLPDTGTRFTGELFF
>TRBJ2-5|TRBV10-3
CAISGSSGTGDGTQYF
>TRBJ1-3|TRBV6-7
CASSYDRCSGNTIYF
>TRBJ2-2|TRBV20-1
CSAHTPGGGNTGELFF
>TRBJ2-2|TRBV5-1
CASSQRQDLWAGELFF
>TRBJ2-7|TRBV3-1
CASSPGPGPLVEQYF
>TRBJ1-3|TRBV2
CASNPQGQGGNTIYF
>TRBJ1-4|TRBV12-3/TRBV12-4
CASSLLVREKLFF
>TRBJ1-4|TRBV3-1
CASSGTAGEKLFF
>TRBJ1-4|TRBV5-1
CASSSRAGFGEKLFF
>TRBJ2-5|TRBV19
CASSNSRETQYF
>TRBJ1-2|TRBV6-2/TRBV6-3
CASRSGDYGYTF
>TRBJ2-3|TRBV20-1
CSARGTGWGDTQYF
>TRBJ1-5|TRBV20-1
CSAAPRTGLNQPQHF
>TRBJ2-7|TRBV7-9
CASSRRSGGLVEQYF
>TRBJ2-7|TRBV20-1
CSATRPGLNTQPYF
>TRBJ2-5|TRBV7-2
CASSLAHGRAHVEQETQYF
>TRBJ2-2|TRBV3-1
CASSQTTGELFF
>TRBJ1-1|TRBV6-2/TRBV6-3
CASSYTQSGEAFF
>TRBJ2-3|TRBV28
CASSVGQGTDTQYF
>TRBJ2-5|TRBV12-3/TRBV12-4
CASSLLAGAQYF
>TRBJ1-2|TRBV5-1
CASSPTGNYGYTF
>TRBJ1-1|TRBV18
CASSRTRGRDTEAFF
>TRBJ1-1|TRBV12-3/TRBV12-4
CASSPVRGVLNTEAFF
>TRBJ2-2|TRBV7-9
CASSLEDRDTGELFF
>TRBJ2-1|TRBV14
CASSQDRSMRAVF
>TRBJ2-7|TRBV18
CASSPTDRAKHEQYF
>TRBJ2-3|TRBV20-1
CSARIVTSGLFTDTQYF
>TRBJ2-1|TRBV30
CAWRLARYSSYNEQFF
>TRBJ2-5|TRBV7-8
CASRRNRGSLGSGGTQYF
>TRBJ2-7|TRBV3-1
CASSHYAGGRYEQYF
>TRBJ2-7|TRBV12-3/TRBV12-4
CASSSGLAVEQYF
>TRBJ2-1|TRBV6-1
CASSQSGTVNNEQFF
>TRBJ2-1|TRBV7-8
CASRSAPGNEQFF
>TRBJ2-6|TRBV7-2
CASSLGTPNSGANVLTF
>TRBJ2-2|TRBV20-1
CSARDRTAGGSGELFF
>TRBJ2-5|TRBV10-3
CAIRSGGETQYF
>TRBJ2-1|TRBV11-3
CASSSTRGNNEQFF
>TRBJ2-7|TRBV10-3
CAISSLLLDEQYF
>TRBJ1-1|TRBV11-3
CASSLGGRSEAFF
>TRBJ1-1|TRBV6-4
CASSDSGITEAFF